Listed here are 27 T cell receptor beta chains from one sample, sequenced in a study of shared clonotypes between healthy human individuals. Measured with immunoSEQ multiplex PCR; TCRdb has only the in-frame clones, and not every one. The table lists roughly 1 million clones, roughly 75% of them singletons, with roughly 1.5% in the top ten. Sample: memory CD4+ T cells sorted from blood. Indicated subset: CD45RA-negative fraction. These receptors all come from a man between 18 and 29 years old in good health.

The rearrangement uses TRBV14 and TRBJ1-3; a possible D gene is TRBD1 (5 bases). Per germline, CDR1 SGHDN and CDR2 FVKESK. Between the trimmed V and J ends, which lost 0 bases and 0 bases, there was a span of 12 bases. CDR3 length equals 17 residues. The CDR3 coding sequence is TGTGCCAGCAGCCAAGATCTCACGACAGCCTCTGGAAACACCATATATTTT. Translation: CASSQDLTTASGNTIYF.

About this clone itself: The same CDR3 also results from other DNA sequences found in this sample. The V gene is TRBV4-1, the J gene TRBJ1-6; D is ambiguous. CDR3 length: 17 residues. The V and J ends lost 1 base and 0 bases respectively, with 10 bases between them. Germline values: CDR1 MGHRA, CDR2 YSYEKL. CDR3 amino acids: CASSQVAGSSYNSPLHF. The CDR3 DNA sequence: TGCGCCAGCAGCCAAGTGGCCGGGAGCTCCTATAATTCACCCCTCCACTTT.

The chain employs TRBV18 and TRBJ2-5, with D possibly being TRBD2 (6 bases). Germline lookup yields CDR1 KGHSH and CDR2 LQKENI. The CDR3 runs to 16 residues. The ends were cut back, 6 bases at V and 5 bases at J, with 22 bases in the middle. CDR3 in amino acids: CASSLLGGPHIETQYF. The CDR3 DNA sequence: TGTGCCAGCTCTCTGCTGGGGGGACCACATATTGAGACCCAGTACTTC.

The chain has TRBV6-4 and TRBJ2-3; 7 bases are shared with TRBD2. CDR1 and CDR2 (germline): MRHNA, SNTAGT. The CDR3 is 13 amino acids. V lost 3 bases, J lost 3 bases, and 0 bases stayed unmatched. The CDR3 DNA sequence: TGTGCCAGCAGTGAGCGGGAGACAGATACGCAGTATTTT. It is translated as CASSERETDTQYF.

The chain employs TRBV6-4 and TRBJ2-1; 11 bases agree with TRBD2. J was trimmed by 5 bases and V by 8 bases; bases with no gene match: 17. The germline V gene has CDR1 MRHNA and CDR2 SNTAGT. CDR3 length equals 18 residues. The CDR3 reads CASPRGLAGGGPNNEQFF. DNA of the CDR3: TGTGCCAGCCCAAGGGGTCTAGCGGGAGGAGGTCCAAACAATGAGCAGTTCTTC.

This rearrangement joins TRBV6-5 to TRBJ2-7; TRBD2 matches at 7 bases. The ends lost 6 bases at V and 5 bases at J; junction bases unmatched: 7. The V gene's germline CDR1 is MNHEY and CDR2 SVGAGI. CDR3 length: 13 amino acids. The CDR3 DNA reads as TGTGCCAGCAGCCTGGGAGGGGCCCACGAGCAGTACTTC. This translates into CASSLGGAHEQYF.

The chain joins TRBV10-3 to TRBJ2-1; 7 bases align to TRBD2. Germline CDR1 ENHRY, CDR2 SYGVKD. V dropped 9 bases and J dropped 5; count of bases not matched to a gene: 13. This CDR3 contains 15 residues. The CDR3 spells CAISRAGTYDNEQFF. CDR3 DNA: TGTGCCATTTCCCGAGCGGGAACTTACGACAATGAGCAGTTCTTC.

The V gene is TRBV7-8, the J gene TRBJ2-5; D remains unclear. This CDR3 has 14 amino acids. CDR1 SGHVS and CDR2 FQNEAQ come from the germline V gene. V was pared by 3 bases and J by 0 bases, with 8 bases between. CDR3 in amino acids: CASSFRTNQETQYF. The CDR3 DNA reads as TGTGCCAGCAGCTTTAGAACTAACCAAGAGACCCAGTACTTC.

Turning to this clone: Other DNA sequences in the sample encode the same CDR3. This chain uses TRBV11-2 with TRBJ2-2; D is unclear. The CDR3 is made up of 13 amino acids. V shed 6 bases and J shed 5 bases, with 10 bases lying between them. The V gene's germline CDR1 is SGHAT and CDR2 FQNNGV. The DNA of the CDR3 is TGTGCCAGCAGTCCAGCCGGGACCGGGGAGCTGTTTTTT. Protein: CASSPAGTGELFF.

The chain uses TRBV4-1 and TRBJ1-2; 8 bases are a match to TRBD1. Germline loops: CDR1 MGHRA, CDR2 YSYEKL. V lost 4 bases to trimming and J lost 3 bases; unmatched junction nucleotides: 13. The CDR3 is made up of 17 amino acids. This CDR3 reads CASSLYNTGGNYYGYTF. As DNA, the CDR3 is TGCGCCAGCAGCCTATACAACACAGGGGGGAATTACTATGGCTACACCTTC.

The chain combines TRBV9 with TRBJ2-3; 7 bases line up with TRBD2. Germline V lookup: CDR1 SGDLS, CDR2 YYNGEE. The V segment lost 0 bases and the J segment 2 bases; nucleotides outside the gene matches: 3. CDR3 size: 15 residues. The CDR3 loop is CASSVAGLVTDTQYF. DNA of the CDR3: TGTGCCAGCAGCGTAGCAGGACTAGTCACAGATACGCAGTATTTT.

This rearrangement joins TRBV6-4 to TRBJ2-3; D possibly corresponds to TRBD2 (5 bases). V lost 6 bases and J lost 5, with 21 bases in between. The CDR3 runs 16 residues. CDR1 and CDR2 from the germline V gene are MRHNA and SNTAGT. CDR3 nucleotides: TGTGCCAGCAGCCCCGGCTGGGCTCTCGGGATAGATACGCAGTATTTT. Its protein is CASSPGWALGIDTQYF.

Note on this clone: Distinct nucleotide sequences in the sample also encode this CDR3. This chain uses TRBV5-1 with TRBJ2-3, with 9 positions matching TRBD2. The ends lost 0 bases at V and 0 bases at J; junction bases unmatched: 2. This CDR3 has 16 residues. CDR1 and CDR2 (germline): SGHRS, YFSETQ. This CDR3 reads CASSLGLAVSTDTQYF. CDR3 in DNA: TGCGCCAGCAGCTTGGGACTAGCGGTTAGCACAGATACGCAGTATTTT.

The chain couples TRBV6-6 to TRBJ2-7, with 9 positions matching TRBD1. The V and J ends lost 6 bases and 5 bases, in that order; junction bases with no gene match: 8. Germline lookup yields CDR1 MNHNY and CDR2 SVGAGI (reference sequence). CDR3 length: 14 residues. The CDR3 DNA reads TGTGCCAGCAGGGCCGGGACAGGGCAGGACGAGCAGTACTTC. This translates into CASRAGTGQDEQYF.

J is TRBJ2-3 and V is TRBV30; 13 bases agree with TRBD2. V shed 8 bases, J shed 2 bases, and the junction held 7 bases outside the gene matches. Germline V gene sequence: CDR1 GTSNPN, CDR2 SVGIG (reference sequence). The CDR3 is made up of 15 amino acids. The CDR3 nucleotides are TGTGCCCGGACTAGCGGGGGCAAACCCACAGATACGCAGTATTTT. Translating it yields CARTSGGKPTDTQYF.

The chain has TRBV2 and TRBJ2-6; the match to TRBD1 covers 8 bases. The CDR3 consists of 16 residues. V lost 5 bases, J lost 4 bases, and 7 bases stayed unmatched. The germline V gene encodes CDR1 SNHLY and CDR2 FYNNEI. The CDR3 sequence: CASSPGQVIGANVLTF. In DNA, the CDR3 is TGTGCCAGCAGTCCGGGACAGGTAATAGGGGCCAACGTCCTGACTTTC.

The rearrangement joins TRBV4-1 to TRBJ2-2; 9 bases align to TRBD2. CDR1 is MGHRA and CDR2 is YSYEKL in the germline V gene. CDR3 length: 17 amino acids. V was pared by 0 bases and J by 4 bases, with 6 bases of the junction left unmatched. CDR3 nucleotides: TGCGCCAGCAGCCAAGAATTGCTAGCGGGGACCACCGGGGAGCTGTTTTTT. It codes for CASSQELLAGTTGELFF.

With respect to this clone: This same CDR3 is encoded by further DNA sequences in the sample. The chain employs TRBV14 and TRBJ2-5; D not resolved. Trimming shortened V by 0 bases and J by 6 bases, and 5 bases separated the two germline ends. From germline, CDR1 is SGHDN and CDR2 FVKESK. The CDR3 has 12 amino acids. As DNA, the CDR3 is TGTGCCAGCAGCCAAGATAGAAAGACCCAGTACTTC. Amino acid sequence: CASSQDRKTQYF.

On this clone: Other DNA variants within this sample encode the same CDR3. The DNA of the CDR3 is TGTGCCAGCAGCTTGGAAGCAGATACGCAGTATTTT. It is translated as CASSLEADTQYF. The rearrangement joins TRBV5-4 to TRBJ2-3; D call uncertain. Deletions cut 0 bases from V and 4 bases from J, with 3 bases between. The CDR3 spans 12 residues. The germline gives CDR1 SGHNT, CDR2 YYREEE (reference sequence).

This chain links TRBV5-4 with TRBJ2-6; 8 nucleotides line up with TRBD1. CDR3 length: 17 residues. J was trimmed by 0 bases and V by 4 bases; bases with no gene match: 6. From germline, CDR1 is SGHNT and CDR2 YYREEE (reference sequence). The CDR3 sequence is CASSRGQESSGANVLTF. The CDR3 DNA is TGTGCCAGCAGCCGGGGACAGGAAAGCTCTGGGGCCAACGTCCTGACTTTC.

This clone was observed a handful of times. The same CDR3 is also encoded by other DNA sequences in this sample. The gene calls are TRBV6-6 and TRBJ1-2; D unresolved. The germline V gene encodes CDR1 MNHNY and CDR2 SVGAGI (reference sequence). V lost 2 bases to trimming and J lost 2 bases, with 3 bases between them. The CDR3 consists of 12 residues. CDR3 DNA: TGTGCCAGCAGTTACCAGAACTATGGCTACACCTTC. It is translated as CASSYQNYGYTF.

V usage is TRBV5-6 and J usage is TRBJ2-1, with TRBD2 matching 14 bases. This CDR3 has 17 residues. Germline CDR1 and CDR2: SGHDT and YYEEEE. V was pared by 2 bases and J by 4 bases, with 5 bases of the junction left unmatched. The CDR3 sequence is CASSFSGLAGGYNEQFF. In DNA form, the CDR3 reads TGTGCCAGCAGCTTTAGTGGACTAGCGGGAGGTTACAATGAGCAGTTCTTC.

The rearrangement links TRBV5-1 to TRBJ2-1; 11 positions match TRBD1. The V gene end was trimmed by 0 bases and the J gene end by 8 bases; junction bases not matched to a gene: 10. The CDR3 extends over 17 amino acids. Germline CDR1 and CDR2: SGHRS and YFSETQ. CDR3 loop: CASSLGPRTGGVDEQFF. Written as DNA, the CDR3 is TGCGCCAGCAGCTTGGGCCCAAGGACAGGGGGCGTAGATGAGCAGTTCTTC.

This clone was seen once. This rearrangement joins TRBV30 to TRBJ2-3; 9 bases are a match to TRBD2. The CDR3 runs to 14 residues. Germline V gene lookup returns CDR1 GTSNPN and CDR2 SVGIG (reference sequence). Unmatched junction bases numbered 9, after V lost 4 bases and J lost 7 bases. CDR3 sequence (DNA): TGTGCCTGGACTAGCGGGGCCTCACGGAATACGCAGTATTTT. Translation gives CAWTSGASRNTQYF.

This chain connects TRBV6-1 to TRBJ1-5; 9 nucleotides match TRBD1. Germline V gene sequence: CDR1 MNHNS, CDR2 SASEGT. Trimming took 0 bases from V and 4 from J; bases not matched to a gene: 4. The CDR3 is 16 amino acids. The CDR3 spells CASSEALDRGNQPQHF. CDR3 coding DNA: TGTGCCAGCAGTGAAGCGCTTGACAGGGGGAATCAGCCCCAGCATTTT.

This sequence joins TRBV5-1 and TRBJ2-2; D is possibly TRBD1 (6 bases). V lost 5 bases and J 3 bases, leaving 11 bases between the germline ends. From germline, CDR1 is SGHRS and CDR2 YFSETQ. The CDR3 loop spans 14 amino acids. The CDR3 DNA sequence: TGCGCCAGCAGTAGGACAGTCGACACCGGGGAGCTGTTTTTT. Translated, it gives CASSRTVDTGELFF.

The chain joins TRBV4-1 to TRBJ2-5, with 7 positions matching TRBD2. The germline V gene encodes CDR1 MGHRA and CDR2 YSYEKL. CDR3 length: 18 amino acids. The ends lost 1 base at V and 2 bases at J; junction bases unmatched: 13. Written as DNA, the CDR3 is TGCGCCAGCAGCCAAGTCCGCGGGAGCGGTCCGGTGCAAGAGACCCAGTACTTC. This codes for CASSQVRGSGPVQETQYF.